A selection of T cell receptor beta chains follows, all from one sample in a study of blood T cells in healthy people across ages. MiXCR, applied by TCRdb to the 5' RACE reads, yields one record per CDR3 protein. Seen here are approximately 800,000 distinct CDR3 sequences, around 50% observed once, and the top ten hold around 25%. Sequences were obtained from blood. The receptors originated from a man aged 40-49 years in good health. Both conserved end residues are part of each CDR3. A D gene is named only where the DNA matches it firmly. Only part of the rows carry a size: once, few, many, or a class if the clone is expanded.

J gene	D gene	V gene	clone size	CDR3 DNA	CDR3 protein
TRBJ1-5	TRBD1	TRBV7-9	many	TGTGCCAGCAGCCGGACAGGGTTGGCTAATCAGCCCCAGCATTTT	CASSRTGLANQPQHF
TRBJ1-5	-	TRBV2	-	TGTGCCAGCAGGGCGAGCTTCATATATAGCAATCAGCCCCAGCATTTT	CASRASFIYSNQPQHF
TRBJ1-5	TRBD1	TRBV5-1	many	TGTGCCAGCAGCCCCGGGACAGATAATCAGCCCCAGCATTTT	CASSPGTDNQPQHF
TRBJ2-5	-	TRBV6-1	-	TGTGCCAGCAGTGAACCCGGCTTTGCTCAAGAGACCCAGTACTTC	CASSEPGFAQETQYF
TRBJ2-1	-	TRBV6-1	-	TGTGCCAGCAGCGGGCACAATGAGCAGTTCTTC	CASSGHNEQFF
TRBJ2-7	-	TRBV18	once	TGTGCCAGCTCAGTTCAGGGCCCCTACGAGCAGTACTTC	CASSVQGPYEQYF
TRBJ2-7	TRBD2	TRBV28	-	TGTGCCGGCAGTCCTAACCTAGCGGGAGGGGCCTACGAGCAGTACTTC	CAGSPNLAGGAYEQYF
TRBJ1-2	-	TRBV2	-	TGTGCCAGCAGTGCACAAACAGGGTACTATGGCCACACCTTC	CASSAQTGYYGHTF
TRBJ2-5	TRBD1	TRBV7-9	-	TGTGCCAGCAGCTCGCCGGGACAGGGTAGATCCCAAGAGACCCAGTACTTC	CASSSPGQGRSQETQYF
TRBJ1-1	TRBD1	TRBV3-1	-	TGTGCCAGCAGCCAACCGGACAGGGACGGTGAAGCTTTCTTT	CASSQPDRDGEAFF
TRBJ2-3	TRBD2	TRBV3-1	-	TGTGCCAGCAGCCAAGGCTTGGGACTAGCGGGAGGTTTAACAGATACGCAGTATTTT	CASSQGLGLAGGLTDTQYF
TRBJ2-1	-	TRBV27	-	TGTGCCAGCAGTCAGGGCCTTTCCGGTAAGCAGTTCTTC	CASSQGLSGKQFF
TRBJ2-3	TRBD2	TRBV4-3	-	TGCGCCAGCAGCCAACTAGCGGGAACTCCATCAGATACGCAGTATTTT	CASSQLAGTPSDTQYF
TRBJ2-7	TRBD1	TRBV12-3/TRBV12-4	-	TGTGCCAGCAGACCGACAGGGGCGAGCTCCTACGAGCAGTACTTC	CASRPTGASSYEQYF
TRBJ2-4	TRBD1	TRBV29-1	-	TGCAGCGCCGAGGGACAGGGGGCGGCGTCGATTCGGTACTTC	CSAEGQGAASIRYF
TRBJ2-7	TRBD2	TRBV4-1	few	TGCGCCAGCAGCCCCCGTAGCGGGAGGGTCTACGAGCAGTACTTC	CASSPRSGRVYEQYF
TRBJ2-7	TRBD1	TRBV28	-	TGTGCCAGCACCCACAGGGGATCGAGCTCCTACGAGCAGTACTTC	CASTHRGSSSYEQYF
TRBJ2-5	TRBD2	TRBV3-1	few	TGTGCCAGCAGCCCGGAGCGGGGGGGCCAAGAGACCCAGTACTTC	CASSPERGGQETQYF
TRBJ1-1	-	TRBV29-1	-	TGCAGCGTTGGATCAGGTATTACTGAAGCTTTCTTT	CSVGSGITEAFF
TRBJ2-5	-	TRBV28	once	TGTGCCAGCAGTTTAAGTTTCCCGGTAAAGACCCAGTACTTC	CASSLSFPVKTQYF
TRBJ2-5	-	TRBV3-1	few	TGTGCCAGCAGCCAGGTTATAGGGTGGCAAGAGACCCAGTACTTC	CASSQVIGWQETQYF
TRBJ2-3	TRBD1	TRBV28	-	TGTGCCAGCATCCCGATAACCCGGGACAGGGGTATCACAGATACGCAGTATTTT	CASIPITRDRGITDTQYF
TRBJ1-2	-	TRBV11-3	-	TGTGCCAGCAGCTTATCATCTGAATCCTTATATGGCTACACCTTC	CASSLSSESLYGYTF
TRBJ2-1	-	TRBV7-3	-	TGTGCCAGCAGCTTAACAGGTCCGGCGATATACAATGAGCAGTTCTTC	CASSLTGPAIYNEQFF
TRBJ2-3	-	TRBV5-8	-	TGTGCCAGCAGCTTGGGGACAGCCCTCTTCACAGATACGCAGTATTTT	CASSLGTALFTDTQYF
TRBJ2-1	-	TRBV5-5	-	TGTGCCAGCAGCCACGACGGTCCCTACAATGAGCAGTTCTTC	CASSHDGPYNEQFF
TRBJ2-5	TRBD2	TRBV20-1	few	TGCAGTGCCAACCCTAGCGGAGGTACCATTGGGACCCAGTACTTC	CSANPSGGTIGTQYF
TRBJ2-1	-	TRBV6-2/TRBV6-3	-	TGTGCCAGCACCCTCAACGGGGCGAGCTCCTACAATGAGCAGTTCTTC	CASTLNGASSYNEQFF
TRBJ2-7	TRBD2	TRBV11-2	-	TGTGCCAGCAGCTCGGTGGTGCTAGCGGTAATGGCTGGCAATGAGCAGTACTTC	CASSSVVLAVMAGNEQYF
TRBJ1-5	TRBD1	TRBV20-1	-	TGCAGTGCTACAAAAAGCCAGGGGGTAGGCAATCAGCCCCAGCATTTT	CSATKSQGVGNQPQHF
TRBJ2-5	-	TRBV11-2	few	TGTGCCAGCAGTCACTCCGTAGGCCGTTCAGGGGGGGAGACCCAGTACTTC	CASSHSVGRSGGETQYF
TRBJ2-7	TRBD1	TRBV12-3/TRBV12-4	few	TGTGCCAGCAATCCGGGACAGGGCCTCTACGAGCAGTACTTC	CASNPGQGLYEQYF
TRBJ2-7	-	TRBV11-2	-	TGTGCCAGCAGCTTAGTCAGTGGTTATACCTACGAGCAGTACTTC	CASSLVSGYTYEQYF
TRBJ1-5	TRBD1	TRBV7-8	-	TGTGCCAGCAGCTGGGACAGGGCGGGTCAGCCCCAGCATTTT	CASSWDRAGQPQHF
TRBJ2-7	TRBD1	TRBV5-5	-	TGTGCCAGCAGCTCTAAATGGGACAGGGGTTACGAGCAGTACTTC	CASSSKWDRGYEQYF
TRBJ1-4	-	TRBV19	-	TGTGCCAGTAGTATAACCGGGTCCTCGGAAAAACTGTTTTTT	CASSITGSSEKLFF
TRBJ2-7	TRBD1	TRBV24-1	-	TGTGCCACCAGTGATCATCCCCGACAGGGTTCGACCTACGAGCAGTACTTC	CATSDHPRQGSTYEQYF
TRBJ2-2	-	TRBV13	few	TGTGCCAGCAGCCAACGGGGCACCGGGGAGCTGTTTTTT	CASSQRGTGELFF
TRBJ2-5	TRBD2	TRBV5-4	-	TGTGCCAGCAGCCCCAGCGGGGGTCAACAAGAGACCCAGTACTTC	CASSPSGGQQETQYF
TRBJ1-2	TRBD1	TRBV4-2	-	TGTGCCAGCAGTTCCAACCGGGACAGGGAGGAGGGTGGCTACACCTTC	CASSSNRDREEGGYTF
TRBJ2-7	-	TRBV4-3	-	TGCGCCAGCAGCCAAAGCTACTCCTACGAGCAGTACTTC	CASSQSYSYEQYF
TRBJ2-7	-	TRBV20-1	-	TGCAGTGCTAGGGAACAATACGAGCAGTACTTC	CSAREQYEQYF
TRBJ1-1	-	TRBV10-3	few	TGTGCCATCAGAGTCACTCCGAACACTGAAGCTTTCTTT	CAIRVTPNTEAFF
TRBJ2-3	-	TRBV6-6	-	TGTGCCAGCAGTTCGTTTGGCGATACGCAGTATTTT	CASSSFGDTQYF